Shown below are 7 T cell receptor beta chains from a single sample sequenced in a study of T cell changes during pregnancy in multiple sclerosis. This table comes from immunoSEQ multiplex PCR, and its TCRdb copy is limited to in-frame clones, with some not included. The sample holds about 72,000 clones, around 91% seen once. The starting material was peripheral blood, obtained in the third trimester of pregnancy. The receptors were sampled from a female donor in good health, enrolled as a control in a pregnancy study.

The chain joins TRBV5-1 to TRBJ2-1; 11 nucleotides match TRBD2. The germline gives CDR1 SGHRS, CDR2 YFSETQ. The V gene end was trimmed by 3 bases and the J gene end by 5 bases; junction bases not matched to a gene: 4. The CDR3 has 15 residues. DNA of the CDR3: TGCGCCAGCAGCTCCTTAGCGGGGGGGGACAATGAGCAGTTCTTC. As protein: CASSSLAGGDNEQFF.

The CDR3 coding sequence is TGTGCCAGCAGCTCCACAGCGGGGCTCTATGGCTACACCTTC. Residues: CASSSTAGLYGYTF. V gene TRBV7-2 combines with J gene TRBJ1-2, with D tentatively TRBD1 (5 bases). CDR1 and CDR2 (germline): SGHTA, FQGNSA. The length of the CDR3 is 14 residues. Trimming stripped 4 bases from V and 4 bases from J, with 13 bases between.

The CDR3: CSVFEGGWQTNYGYTF. CDR3 nucleotide sequence: TGCAGCGTTTTCGAAGGCGGGTGGCAGACTAACTATGGCTACACCTTC. This chain joins TRBV29-1 and TRBJ1-2; D is unclear. The CDR3 is 16 amino acids. Trimming shortened V by 5 bases and J by 0 bases, and 19 bases separated the two germline ends. Germline V gene lookup returns CDR1 SQVTM and CDR2 ANQGSEA. Full variable domain (rest looked up from reference TRBV29-1 and TRBJ1-2): SAVISQKPSRDICQRGTSLTIQCQVDSQVTMMFWYRQQPGQSLTLIATANQGSEATYESGFVIDKFPISRPNLTFSTLTVSNMSPEDSSIYLCSVFEGGWQTNYGYTFGSGTRLTVV.

This rearrangement joins TRBV5-1 to TRBJ2-3; TRBD2 matches 12 bases. Germline V gives CDR1 SGHRS, CDR2 YFSETQ. The CDR3 is 16 residues long. The J segment lost 6 bases and the V segment lost 0 bases, leaving 5 bases of the junction unmatched. The CDR3 nucleotides read TGCGCCAGCAGCTTGGCGACTAGCGGGAGTGGGGATACGCAGTATTTT. This codes for CASSLATSGSGDTQYF.

The chain uses TRBV6-4 and TRBJ1-2; possible D gene TRBD1, 6 bases. V lost 3 bases and J 6 bases, leaving 11 bases between the germline ends. The CDR3 is made up of 13 amino acids. CDR1 is MRHNA, CDR2 SNTAGT, per germline. DNA for the CDR3: TGTGCCAGCAGTGATGGGGACATTGATGGCTACACCTTC. Translated: CASSDGDIDGYTF.

This chain links TRBV11-2 with TRBJ2-7; 9 nucleotides match TRBD1. This CDR3 has 14 amino acids. V lost 4 bases to trimming and J lost 1 base; unmatched junction nucleotides: 2. Germline V gene data show CDR1 as SGHAT and CDR2 as FQNNGV. The CDR3 spells CASSSGTGSYEQYF. For the CDR3, the DNA is TGTGCCAGCAGCTCCGGGACAGGGTCCTACGAGCAGTACTTC.

The chain uses TRBV19 and TRBJ2-5; D is perhaps TRBD2 (7 bases). The germline V gene has CDR1 LNHDA and CDR2 SQIVND (reference sequence). This CDR3 contains 15 residues. The V gene lost 8 bases and the J gene lost 4 bases, with 20 bases spanning the gap. The CDR3 nucleotides read TGTGCCAGTGCCCGGGGGGCCGGGGATCGAGAGACCCAGTACTTC. Its translation is CASARGAGDRETQYF.